This T cell receptor beta chain appears in the sequencing data of a study of blood T cell repertoires in COVID-19. The wider study: Whether acute or convalescent, the COVID-19 samples came from the United States, Italy and Spain.

Original processing notes: Estimated nucleated cell counts came from reference gene primer amplification. The method was immunoSEQ multiplex PCR; TCRdb's version includes in-frame clones alone and lacks a portion of them. That table supplies the V and J calls and clone size; D and trimming were determined from the DNA. The data hold about 270,000 clones, with 80% to 95% observed a single time. This CDR3 is built from 16 residues. With V trimmed by 1 base and J by 6 bases, 10 bases remained unmatched. Germline CDR1 reads KGHSH; CDR2 reads LQKENI. Enrollees, about 18 to 95 years old, lived in 24 US areas. It was within 2 weeks before study entry that exposed participants met a COVID-19 case.

The J gene is TRBJ2-7, the V gene TRBV18; 9 bases are a match to TRBD1. Sequenced: PBMCs or T cells enriched from blood (not recorded which). The clonotype comes from a man aged 35-49 years who had been exposed to COVID-19. Here the CDR3 DNA reads TGTGCCAGCTCACCACGGACAGGGGCAGTGGGCGGCGAGCAGTACTTC. This encodes CASSPRTGAVGGEQYF.